These 23 T cell receptor beta chains came from one sample sequenced in a study of T cell repertoires in cytomegalovirus infection. Antigens of these TCRs are unknown. A single record per CDR3 protein comes from TCRdb applying MiXCR to the reads. The repertoire holds 900,000 to 950,000 distinct CDR3 sequences, with approximately 31% as singletons. Sequencing was performed on cultured CD8+ T cells from PBMCs, taken from culture after CMV antigen stimulation. These receptors all come from a human donor in good health (CMV status not recorded). Some clones in this sample may be carry-over from other donors' samples.

This clonotype was observed many times. This chain joins TRBV7-6 and TRBJ2-3; D is possibly TRBD2 (6 bases). Looked up from germline, CDR1 is SGHVS and CDR2 is FNYEAQ. Trimming removed 4 bases at V and 4 bases at J, with 15 bases between. This CDR3 is 15 amino acids long. As DNA, the CDR3 is TGTGCCAGCAGCTGGGACTTTCCCCCCGCAGATACGCAGTATTTT. Translation: CASSWDFPPADTQYF. The variable domain in full, completed from reference TRBV7-6 and TRBJ2-3, reads GAGVSQSPRYKVTKRGQDVALRCDPISGHVSLYWYRQALGQGPEFLTYFNYEAQQDKSGLPNDRFSAERPEGSISTLTIQRTEQRDSAMYRCASSWDFPPADTQYFGPGTRLTVL.

This clonotype was counted ten times or more. The V call is TRBV6-5, the J call TRBJ2-7, with TRBD2 matching 8 bases. The germline V gene encodes CDR1 MNHEY and CDR2 SVGAGI. J gave up 0 bases and V 5 bases, and 3 bases lay outside the gene matches. The CDR3 totals 14 residues. CDR3 nucleotides: TGTGCCAGCAGTCTTAGCGGGGCCTCCTACGAGCAGTACTTC. This translates into CASSLSGASYEQYF.

The chain employs TRBV5-1 and TRBJ2-5; TRBD2 matches at 10 bases. The V segment lost 4 bases and the J segment 1 base; nucleotides outside the gene matches: 7. CDR3 size: 16 residues. Germline V gene data show CDR1 as SGHRS and CDR2 as YFSETQ. The CDR3 protein is CASSPPSGGIQETQYF. In DNA, the CDR3 is TGCGCCAGCAGCCCTCCTAGCGGGGGAATCCAAGAGACCCAGTACTTC.

The chain has TRBV4-3 and TRBJ2-5, with D perhaps TRBD2 (5 bases). This CDR3 is built from 16 residues. V was pared by 5 bases and J by 5 bases, with 21 bases between. Germline loops: CDR1 LGHNA, CDR2 YSLEER. The CDR3 loop reads CASSVNVGRGTETQYF. The CDR3 DNA is TGCGCCAGCAGCGTAAACGTTGGGAGAGGTACGGAGACCCAGTACTTC.

This clonotype was seen repeatedly, ten times or more. The V and J genes are TRBV25-1 and TRBJ2-7; TRBD1 aligns across 11 bases. Trimming at V came to 1 base and at J to 6 bases, leaving 23 bases not matched to a gene. Germline V gene data show CDR1 as MGHDK and CDR2 as SYGVNS. The CDR3 sequence is 21 residues long. The CDR3 sequence is CASSELDQVVVGQGAFSEQYF. The CDR3 bases are TGTGCCAGCAGTGAATTAGACCAGGTAGTAGTCGGACAGGGGGCGTTTTCCGAGCAGTACTTC.

The chain has TRBV6-5 and TRBJ2-2; TRBD1 matches 7 bases. CDR1 is MNHEY, CDR2 SVGAGI, per germline. J lost 11 bases, V lost 2 bases, and 5 bases had no gene match. This CDR3 has 13 residues. The chain's CDR3 is CASSYTRQGELFF. In nucleotides, the CDR3 is TGTGCCAGCAGTTACACGCGACAGGGAGAGCTGTTTTTT.

The chain joins TRBV27 to TRBJ2-4; 8 bases are shared with TRBD1. With 8 bases clipped from V and 6 bases from J, the junction kept 6 bases outside the gene matches. The CDR3 loop spans 13 amino acids. The germline V gene has CDR1 MNHEY and CDR2 SMNVEV (reference sequence). CDR3 sequence reads: CASAGQGGNIQYF. CDR3 nucleotides: TGTGCCAGCGCAGGACAGGGAGGAAACATTCAGTACTTC.

The table lists this clonotype with a few counts. The chain couples TRBV28 to TRBJ2-1; D call uncertain. From germline, CDR1 is MDHEN and CDR2 SYDVKM. The CDR3 spans 15 residues. V was cut by 4 bases and J by 5 bases, with 15 bases left in between. The DNA for the CDR3 is TGTGCCAGCAGTTCTCGTATGGGCCTACACAATGAGCAGTTCTTC. Translating it yields CASSSRMGLHNEQFF.

This chain connects TRBV4-1 to TRBJ2-3; D possibly corresponds to TRBD2 (5 bases). The CDR3 loop spans 18 amino acids. Trimming shortened V by 3 bases and J by 5 bases, and 24 bases separated the two germline ends. Germline CDR1 reads MGHRA; CDR2 reads YSYEKL. The DNA of the CDR3 is TGCGCCAGCAGCCACCCGGAGGAGCGTGTTGGCCGGGAAGATACGCAGTATTTT. Translated: CASSHPEERVGREDTQYF.

This chain links TRBV28 with TRBJ2-3, with D unclear. V was shortened by 3 bases and J by 0 bases, with 7 bases between the two germline ends. Germline CDR1 MDHEN, CDR2 SYDVKM. The CDR3 contains 14 residues. CDR3 bases: TGTGCCAGCAGTTTCGACCACAGCACAGATACGCAGTATTTT. Translated, it gives CASSFDHSTDTQYF. Drawing the rest from reference TRBV28 and TRBJ2-3, the complete variable domain is DVKVTQSSRYLVKRTGEKVFLECVQDMDHENMFWYRQDPGLGLRLIYFSYDVKMKEKGDIPEGYSVSREKKERFSLILESASTNQTSMYLCASSFDHSTDTQYFGPGTRLTVL.

This clonotype appeared a few times. The genes are TRBV7-9 and TRBJ2-3; TRBD1 matches at 10 bases. The CDR3 covers 15 residues. V shed 5 bases and J 4 bases; nucleotides not matched to a gene: 6. Germline loops: CDR1 SEHNR, CDR2 FQNEAQ (reference sequence). CDR3 loop: CASSPGQGTPDTQYF. As DNA, the CDR3 is TGTGCCAGCAGCCCGGGACAGGGGACCCCAGATACGCAGTATTTT.

This clonotype was counted between two and nine times. The chain is built from TRBV6-6 and TRBJ1-2; no definite D call. V lost 0 bases and J lost 4, with 12 bases in between. CDR1 MNHNY and CDR2 SVGAGI come from the germline V gene (reference sequence). The CDR3 extends over 15 amino acids. The CDR3 coding sequence is TGTGCCAGCAGTTACTCGACCCTGGGTGCCTATGGCTACACCTTC. It specifies CASSYSTLGAYGYTF.

This clonotype was seen ten or more times. The chain combines TRBV7-2 with TRBJ1-1; D unresolved. CDR3 length equals 12 residues. Trimming shortened V by 3 bases and J by 8 bases, and 10 bases separated the two germline ends. The germline V gene has CDR1 SGHTA and CDR2 FQGNSA. The CDR3 region is CASSFMGTEAFF. The CDR3 DNA is TGTGCCAGCAGCTTTATGGGAACGGAAGCTTTCTTT.

J is TRBJ1-1 and V is TRBV7-8; D is ambiguous. The germline V gene has CDR1 SGHVS and CDR2 FQNEAQ. Trimming removed 5 bases at V and 2 bases at J, with 12 bases between. CDR3 length: 14 amino acids. CDR3 sequence (DNA): TGTGCCAGCAGCGCGTTAGGCGCTAACACTGAAGCTTTCTTT. Protein product: CASSALGANTEAFF.

This sequence joins TRBV7-9 and TRBJ2-1; 14 bases map to TRBD2. The trim removed 2 bases at V and 9 bases at J, leaving 6 bases unmatched. CDR3 length equals 16 residues. Per the germline V gene, CDR1 is SEHNR and CDR2 is FQNEAQ (reference sequence). The CDR3 DNA follows: TGTGCCAGCAGCTTACCGGGACTAGCGGGGGAGGGTGAGCAGTTCTTC. This translates into CASSLPGLAGEGEQFF.

This clonotype was seen a few times. This sequence joins TRBV24-1 and TRBJ2-3; D perhaps matches TRBD2 (5 bases). The V and J ends lost 2 bases and 1 base respectively, with 12 bases between them. Looked up from germline, CDR1 is KGHDR and CDR2 is SFDVKD. This CDR3 contains 16 residues. CDR3 region: CATSDSGRSGTDTQYF. The CDR3 DNA reads as TGTGCCACCAGTGATTCGGGGAGATCAGGCACAGATACGCAGTATTTT.

V gene TRBV7-2 combines with J gene TRBJ2-3; 7 bases map to TRBD2. Per the germline V gene, CDR1 is SGHTA and CDR2 is FQGNSA. V lost 2 bases, J lost 2 bases, and 4 bases stayed unmatched. The CDR3 is 15 amino acids. CDR3 in amino acids: CASSLRLAATDTQYF. The CDR3 bases are TGTGCCAGCAGCTTAAGGCTAGCGGCCACAGATACGCAGTATTTT.

The chain joins TRBV14 to TRBJ2-1; D gene ambiguous. In germline, CDR1 is SGHDN, CDR2 FVKESK. With 0 bases removed from V and 6 bases from J, the gap between germline ends came to 6 bases. This CDR3 is 13 amino acids long. The DNA of the CDR3 is TGTGCCAGCAGCCAAGAGGGCCCCAATGAGCAGTTCTTC. Translated, it gives CASSQEGPNEQFF. The whole variable domain, remainder taken from reference TRBV14 and TRBJ2-1, is EAGVTQFPSHSVIEKGQTVTLRCDPISGHDNLYWYRRVMGKEIKFLLHFVKESKQDESGMPNNRFLAERTGGTYSTLKVQPAELEDSGVYFCASSQEGPNEQFFGPGTRLTVL.

The table lists this clonotype with a few counts. This rearrangement joins TRBV12-3 or TRBV12-4 to TRBJ2-1; 8 nucleotides line up with TRBD2. This CDR3 comprises 17 residues. V was pared by 4 bases and J by 8 bases, with 16 bases of the junction left unmatched. CDR3 sequence reads: CASSYGTSMDTWDEQFF. In DNA, the CDR3 is TGTGCCAGCAGTTATGGGACTAGTATGGATACGTGGGATGAGCAGTTCTTC.

V and J are TRBV6-2 or TRBV6-3 and TRBJ2-2; D not certain. V was pared by 0 bases and J by 7 bases, with 12 bases between. The CDR3 length is 15 residues. Germline CDR1 is MNHEY and CDR2 is SVGEGT. The CDR3 loop is CASSYSIEEVGELFF. DNA of the CDR3: TGTGCCAGCAGTTACTCGATCGAGGAAGTCGGGGAGCTGTTTTTT.

The chain combines TRBV27 with TRBJ1-4; D remains ambiguous. V was clipped by 3 bases and J by 8 bases, with 19 bases between them. CDR1 is MNHEY, CDR2 SMNVEV, per germline (reference sequence). The CDR3 spans 16 residues. The CDR3 DNA reads as TGTGCCAGCAGTTTTGACATCCGAATGGTAGAAGAAAAACTGTTTTTT. Its translation is CASSFDIRMVEEKLFF.

The V gene is TRBV5-4, the J gene TRBJ1-1, with 10 positions matching TRBD1. In germline, CDR1 is SGHNT, CDR2 YYREEE (reference sequence). The CDR3 spans 13 residues. With V trimmed by 4 bases and J by 6 bases, 3 bases remained unmatched. As DNA, the CDR3 is TGTGCCAGCAGCAAGACAGGGGGCCCTGAAGCTTTCTTT. It encodes CASSKTGGPEAFF.

The chain employs TRBV10-3 and TRBJ2-3; 15 nucleotides match TRBD2. Germline CDR1 ENHRY, CDR2 SYGVKD. The V gene end was trimmed by 4 bases and the J gene end by 2 bases; junction bases not matched to a gene: 1. The CDR3 sequence is 16 residues long. CDR3 region: CAISGTSGGATDTQYF. The CDR3 DNA is TGTGCCATCAGTGGGACTAGCGGGGGGGCCACAGATACGCAGTATTTT.